This T cell receptor (beta chain) was obtained from a study of T-cell reconstitution after alpha-beta-depleted transplantation in children. Whole-study results and caveats: Two months or so post-transplant, alpha-beta T cells reportedly derived from several hundred expanded graft clones.

Ten or more counts support this clonotype. Its antigen is not known. V was pared by 7 bases and J by 3 bases, with 13 bases between. The CDR3 runs 13 residues. It was with unique molecular identifiers that the TCRbeta library was prepared. TCRdb reprocessed the PCR reads with MiXCR, giving one entry per CDR3 protein. Of 180,000 or so distinct CDR3 sequences listed, 5% to 7.5% are singletons. The clonotype comes from a girl under three years old with combined immunodeficiency, due to receive a stem cell transplant. The chain combines TRBV12-3 or TRBV12-4 with TRBJ2-7; a possible D gene is TRBD1 (6 bases). The sequencing used PBMCs, collected before TCRalphabeta/CD19-depleted stem cell transplant. The CDR3 loop reads CASMDRLYYEQYF. CDR3 nucleotides: TGTGCCAGCATGGACAGACTATACTACGAGCAGTACTTC.